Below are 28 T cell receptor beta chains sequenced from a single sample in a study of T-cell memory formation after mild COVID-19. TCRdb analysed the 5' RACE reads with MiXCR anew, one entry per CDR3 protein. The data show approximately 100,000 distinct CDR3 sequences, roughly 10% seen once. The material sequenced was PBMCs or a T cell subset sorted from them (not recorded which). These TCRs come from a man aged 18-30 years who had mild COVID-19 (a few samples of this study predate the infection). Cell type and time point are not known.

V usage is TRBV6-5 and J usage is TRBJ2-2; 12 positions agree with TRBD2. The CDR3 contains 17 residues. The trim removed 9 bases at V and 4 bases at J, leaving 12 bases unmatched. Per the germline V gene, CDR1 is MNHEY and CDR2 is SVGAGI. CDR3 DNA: TGTGCCAGTTGGAGGCTAGCGGGGGGGCTTACCACCGGGGAGCTGTTTTTT. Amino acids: CASWRLAGGLTTGELFF.

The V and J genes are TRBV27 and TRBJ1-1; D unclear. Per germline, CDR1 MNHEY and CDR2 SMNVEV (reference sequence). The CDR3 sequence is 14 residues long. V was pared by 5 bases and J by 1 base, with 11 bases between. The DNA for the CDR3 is TGTGCCAGCAGTCCCGCAGATTCGAACACTGAAGCTTTCTTT. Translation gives CASSPADSNTEAFF.

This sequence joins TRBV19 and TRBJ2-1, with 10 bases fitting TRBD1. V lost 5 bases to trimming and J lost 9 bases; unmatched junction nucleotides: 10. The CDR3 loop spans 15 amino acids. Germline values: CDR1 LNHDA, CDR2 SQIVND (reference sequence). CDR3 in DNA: TGTGCCAGTAGTTACGCGGACAGGGGGGTTGGTGAGCAGTTCTTC. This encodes CASSYADRGVGEQFF.

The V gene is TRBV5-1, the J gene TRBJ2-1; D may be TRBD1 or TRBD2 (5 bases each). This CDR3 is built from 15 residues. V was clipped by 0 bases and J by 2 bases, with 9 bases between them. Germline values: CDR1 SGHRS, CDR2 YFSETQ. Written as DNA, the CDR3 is TGCGCCAGCAGCTTGGGAGGGACCCCCTACAATGAGCAGTTCTTC. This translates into CASSLGGTPYNEQFF.

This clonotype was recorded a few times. CDR3 sequence reads: CASSYGAVQETQYF. The CDR3 nucleotides are TGTGCCAGCAGTTACGGAGCGGTACAAGAGACCCAGTACTTC. V and J are TRBV6-5 and TRBJ2-5; D possibly corresponds to TRBD2 (5 bases). Trimming cost V 2 bases and J 2 bases, with 9 bases left between them. This CDR3 is 14 amino acids long. Germline V lookup: CDR1 MNHEY, CDR2 SVGAGI.

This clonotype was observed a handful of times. CDR3: CASSPRGTGANVLTF. CDR3 sequence (DNA): TGCGCCAGCAGCCCTAGAGGGACTGGGGCCAACGTCCTGACTTTC. The V and J genes are TRBV4-1 and TRBJ2-6; possible D gene TRBD2, 5 bases. Germline-derived CDR1 and CDR2 are MGHRA and YSYEKL. V was trimmed by 4 bases and J by 2 bases, leaving 9 bases between them. CDR3 length: 15 residues.

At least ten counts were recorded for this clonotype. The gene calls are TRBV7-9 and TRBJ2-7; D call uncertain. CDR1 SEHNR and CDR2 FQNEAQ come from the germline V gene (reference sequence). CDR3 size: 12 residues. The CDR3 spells CASSFFSNEQYV. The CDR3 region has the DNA TGTGCCAGCAGCTTCTTCTCCAACGAGCAGTACGTC.

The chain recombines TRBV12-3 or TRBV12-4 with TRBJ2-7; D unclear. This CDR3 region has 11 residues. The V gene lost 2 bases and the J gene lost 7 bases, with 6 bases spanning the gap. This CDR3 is CASSLLGEQYF. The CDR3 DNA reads TGTGCCAGCAGTTTACTGGGGGAGCAGTACTTC.

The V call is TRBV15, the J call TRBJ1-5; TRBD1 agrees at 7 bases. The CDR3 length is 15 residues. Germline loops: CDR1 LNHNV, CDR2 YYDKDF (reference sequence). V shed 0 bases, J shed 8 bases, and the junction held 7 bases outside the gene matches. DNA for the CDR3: TGTGCCACCAGCAGAGATCGCGGCAGGGGGAAGCCCCAGCATTTT. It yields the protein CATSRDRGRGKPQHF. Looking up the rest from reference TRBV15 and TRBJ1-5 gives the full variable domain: DAMVIQNPRYQVTQFGKPVTLSCSQTLNHNVMYWYQQKSSQAPKLLFHYYDKDFNNEADTPDNFQSRRPNTSFCFLDIRSPGLGDTAMYLCATSRDRGRGKPQHFGDGTRLSIL.

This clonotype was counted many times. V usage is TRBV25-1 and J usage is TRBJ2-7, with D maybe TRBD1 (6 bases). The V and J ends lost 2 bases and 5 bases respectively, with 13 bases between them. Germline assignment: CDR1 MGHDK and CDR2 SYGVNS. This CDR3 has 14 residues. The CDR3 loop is CASSEGQGFHEQYF. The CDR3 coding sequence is TGTGCCAGCAGTGAAGGGCAGGGGTTCCACGAGCAGTACTTC.

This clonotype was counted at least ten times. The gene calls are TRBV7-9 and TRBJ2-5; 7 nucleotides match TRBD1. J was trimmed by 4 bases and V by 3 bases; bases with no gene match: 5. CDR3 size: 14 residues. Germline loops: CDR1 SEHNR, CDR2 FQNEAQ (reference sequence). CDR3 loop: CASSLTGTRETQYF. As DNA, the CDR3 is TGTGCCAGCAGCTTGACAGGGACGAGAGAGACCCAGTACTTC. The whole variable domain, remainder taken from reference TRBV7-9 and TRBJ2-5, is DTGVSQNPRHKITKRGQNVTFRCDPISEHNRLYWYRQTLGQGPEFLTYFQNEAQLEKSRLLSDRFSAERPKGSFSTLEIQRTEQGDSAMYLCASSLTGTRETQYFGPGTRLLVL.

The CDR3 coding sequence is TGCGCCAGCAGCGCGGTGACTAGCGTGAAAGAGACCCAGTACTTC. This encodes CASSAVTSVKETQYF. The chain couples TRBV5-1 to TRBJ2-5, with 8 nucleotides matching TRBD2. V dropped 4 bases and J dropped 3; count of bases not matched to a gene: 8. Germline V gene sequence: CDR1 SGHRS, CDR2 YFSETQ. CDR3 length: 15 amino acids.

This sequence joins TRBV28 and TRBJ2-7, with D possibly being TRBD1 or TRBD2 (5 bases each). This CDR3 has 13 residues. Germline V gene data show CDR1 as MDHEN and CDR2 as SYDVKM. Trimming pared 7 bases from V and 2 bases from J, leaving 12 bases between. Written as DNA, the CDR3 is TGTGCCAGCAATTCCGGGACCACCTACGAGCAGTACGTC. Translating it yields CASNSGTTYEQYV.

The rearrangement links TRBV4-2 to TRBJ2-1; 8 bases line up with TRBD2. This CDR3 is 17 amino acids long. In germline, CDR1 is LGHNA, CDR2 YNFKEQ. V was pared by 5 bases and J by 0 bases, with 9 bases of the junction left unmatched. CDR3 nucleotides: TGTGCCAGCAGCTCCCGGGGGGGCCCGCCCTCCTACAATGAGCAGTTCTTC. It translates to CASSSRGGPPSYNEQFF.

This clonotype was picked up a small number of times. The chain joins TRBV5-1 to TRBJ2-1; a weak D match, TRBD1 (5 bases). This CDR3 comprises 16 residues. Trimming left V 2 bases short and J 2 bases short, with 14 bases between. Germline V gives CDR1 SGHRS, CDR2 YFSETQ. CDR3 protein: CASSLWTRDPYNEQFF. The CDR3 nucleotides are TGCGCCAGCAGCTTATGGACCAGGGATCCCTACAATGAGCAGTTCTTC.

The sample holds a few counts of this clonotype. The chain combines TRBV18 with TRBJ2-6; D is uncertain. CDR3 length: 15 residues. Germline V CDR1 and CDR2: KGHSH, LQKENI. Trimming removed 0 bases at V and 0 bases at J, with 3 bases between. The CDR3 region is CASSPPNSGANVLTF. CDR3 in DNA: TGTGCCAGCTCACCACCCAACTCTGGGGCCAACGTCCTGACTTTC. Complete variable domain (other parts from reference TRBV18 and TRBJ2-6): NAGVMQNPRHLVRRRGQEARLRCSPMKGHSHVYWYRQLPEEGLKFMVYLQKENIIDESGMPKERFSAEFPKEGPSILRIQQVVRGDSAAYFCASSPPNSGANVLTFGAGSRLTVL.

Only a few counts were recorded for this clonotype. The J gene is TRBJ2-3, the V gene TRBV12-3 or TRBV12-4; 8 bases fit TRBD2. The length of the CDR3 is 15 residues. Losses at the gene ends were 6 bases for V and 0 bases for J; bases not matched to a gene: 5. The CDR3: CASSAGTSSTDTQYF. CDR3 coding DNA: TGTGCCAGCAGCGCCGGGACTAGTAGCACAGATACGCAGTATTTT.

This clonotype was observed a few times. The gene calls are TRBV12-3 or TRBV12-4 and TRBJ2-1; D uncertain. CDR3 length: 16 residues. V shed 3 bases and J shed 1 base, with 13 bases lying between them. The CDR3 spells CASSFPPINSYNEQFF. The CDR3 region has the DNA TGTGCCAGCAGTTTTCCCCCGATCAATTCCTACAATGAGCAGTTCTTC.

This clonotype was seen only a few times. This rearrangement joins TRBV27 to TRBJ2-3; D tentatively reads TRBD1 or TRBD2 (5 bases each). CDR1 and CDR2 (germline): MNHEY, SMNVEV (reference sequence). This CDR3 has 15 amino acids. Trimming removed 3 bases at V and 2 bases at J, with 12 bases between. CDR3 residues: CASSFRDPNTDTQYF. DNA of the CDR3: TGTGCCAGCAGTTTTAGGGACCCTAACACAGATACGCAGTATTTT.

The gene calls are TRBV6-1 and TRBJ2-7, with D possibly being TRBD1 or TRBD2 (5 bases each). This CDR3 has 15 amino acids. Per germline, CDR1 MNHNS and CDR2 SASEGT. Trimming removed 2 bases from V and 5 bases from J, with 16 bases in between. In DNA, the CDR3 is TGTGCCAGCAGTGAACGAGGTGGGACCTACAACGAGCAGTACTTC. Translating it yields CASSERGGTYNEQYF.

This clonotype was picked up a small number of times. DNA of the CDR3: TGTGCCAGCAGTCGGGAGAGGGGTGACACTGAAGCTTTCTTT. As protein: CASSRERGDTEAFF. This rearrangement joins TRBV12-3 or TRBV12-4 to TRBJ1-1, with D perhaps TRBD1 (5 bases). This CDR3 region has 14 residues. Trimming took 5 bases from V and 3 from J, leaving 13 bases between them.

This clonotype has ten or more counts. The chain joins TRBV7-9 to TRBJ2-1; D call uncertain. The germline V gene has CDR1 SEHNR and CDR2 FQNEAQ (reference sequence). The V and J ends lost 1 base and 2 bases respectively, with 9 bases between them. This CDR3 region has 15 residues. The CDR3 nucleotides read TGTGCCAGCAGCTTAGAGTCAGACCCCTACAATGAGCAGTTCTTC. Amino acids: CASSLESDPYNEQFF.

The CDR3 DNA reads TGTGCCAGCAGCTCGGAGACAGGGTATGGCTACACCTTC. Its translation: CASSSETGYGYTF. The chain links TRBV5-4 to TRBJ1-2; 7 bases match TRBD1. This CDR3 spans 13 amino acids. V lost 3 bases and J lost 5; bases outside the gene matches: 4. The germline V gene has CDR1 SGHNT and CDR2 YYREEE (reference sequence).

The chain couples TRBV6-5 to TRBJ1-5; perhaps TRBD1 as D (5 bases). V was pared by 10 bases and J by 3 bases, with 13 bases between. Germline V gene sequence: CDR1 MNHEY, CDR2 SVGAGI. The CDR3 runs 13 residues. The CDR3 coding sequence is TGTGCCACAATGCAGGGATTCAATCAGCCCCAGCATTTT. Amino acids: CATMQGFNQPQHF.

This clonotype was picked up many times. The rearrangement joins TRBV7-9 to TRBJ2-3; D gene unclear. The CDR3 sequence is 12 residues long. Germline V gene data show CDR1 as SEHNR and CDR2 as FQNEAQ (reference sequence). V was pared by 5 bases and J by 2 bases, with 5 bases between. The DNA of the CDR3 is TGTGCCAGCAGCCCCCACACAGATACGCAGTATTTT. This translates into CASSPHTDTQYF.

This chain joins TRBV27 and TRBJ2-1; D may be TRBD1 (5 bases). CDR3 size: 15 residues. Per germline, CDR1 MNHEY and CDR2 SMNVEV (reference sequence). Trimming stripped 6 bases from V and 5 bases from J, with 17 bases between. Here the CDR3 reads CASSSLPGLNNEQFF. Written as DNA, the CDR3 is TGTGCCAGCAGCTCCCTGCCAGGGCTTAACAATGAGCAGTTCTTC.

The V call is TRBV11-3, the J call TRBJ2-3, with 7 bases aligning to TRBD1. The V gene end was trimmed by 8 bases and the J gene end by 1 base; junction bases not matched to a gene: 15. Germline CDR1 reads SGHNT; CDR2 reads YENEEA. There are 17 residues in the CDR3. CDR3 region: CASQRRQGGQGTDTQYF. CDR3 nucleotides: TGTGCCAGCCAACGTCGACAGGGTGGCCAAGGCACAGATACGCAGTATTTT.

CDR3 DNA: TGTGCCATCAGAAACCACTACAGGGGGACTGATGGCTACACCTTC. Its translation is CAIRNHYRGTDGYTF. The chain is built from TRBV10-3 and TRBJ1-2; 8 positions agree with TRBD1. In germline, CDR1 is ENHRY, CDR2 SYGVKD. The CDR3 loop spans 15 amino acids. V was clipped by 6 bases and J by 6 bases; unmatched bases: 12.